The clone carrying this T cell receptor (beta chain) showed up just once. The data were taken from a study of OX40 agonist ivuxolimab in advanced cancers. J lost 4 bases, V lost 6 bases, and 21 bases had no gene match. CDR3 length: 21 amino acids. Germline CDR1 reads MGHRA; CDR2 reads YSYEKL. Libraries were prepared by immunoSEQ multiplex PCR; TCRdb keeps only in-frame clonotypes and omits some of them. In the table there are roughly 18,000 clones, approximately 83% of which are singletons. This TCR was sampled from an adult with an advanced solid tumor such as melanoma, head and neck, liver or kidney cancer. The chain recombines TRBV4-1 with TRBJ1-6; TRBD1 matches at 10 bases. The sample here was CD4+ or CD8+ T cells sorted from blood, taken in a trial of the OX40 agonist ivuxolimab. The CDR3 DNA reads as TGCGCCAGCAGACACCGCCCAAATGACAGGGGGCGCCTCGTGTATAATTCACCCCTCCACTTT. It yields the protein CASRHRPNDRGRLVYNSPLHF.